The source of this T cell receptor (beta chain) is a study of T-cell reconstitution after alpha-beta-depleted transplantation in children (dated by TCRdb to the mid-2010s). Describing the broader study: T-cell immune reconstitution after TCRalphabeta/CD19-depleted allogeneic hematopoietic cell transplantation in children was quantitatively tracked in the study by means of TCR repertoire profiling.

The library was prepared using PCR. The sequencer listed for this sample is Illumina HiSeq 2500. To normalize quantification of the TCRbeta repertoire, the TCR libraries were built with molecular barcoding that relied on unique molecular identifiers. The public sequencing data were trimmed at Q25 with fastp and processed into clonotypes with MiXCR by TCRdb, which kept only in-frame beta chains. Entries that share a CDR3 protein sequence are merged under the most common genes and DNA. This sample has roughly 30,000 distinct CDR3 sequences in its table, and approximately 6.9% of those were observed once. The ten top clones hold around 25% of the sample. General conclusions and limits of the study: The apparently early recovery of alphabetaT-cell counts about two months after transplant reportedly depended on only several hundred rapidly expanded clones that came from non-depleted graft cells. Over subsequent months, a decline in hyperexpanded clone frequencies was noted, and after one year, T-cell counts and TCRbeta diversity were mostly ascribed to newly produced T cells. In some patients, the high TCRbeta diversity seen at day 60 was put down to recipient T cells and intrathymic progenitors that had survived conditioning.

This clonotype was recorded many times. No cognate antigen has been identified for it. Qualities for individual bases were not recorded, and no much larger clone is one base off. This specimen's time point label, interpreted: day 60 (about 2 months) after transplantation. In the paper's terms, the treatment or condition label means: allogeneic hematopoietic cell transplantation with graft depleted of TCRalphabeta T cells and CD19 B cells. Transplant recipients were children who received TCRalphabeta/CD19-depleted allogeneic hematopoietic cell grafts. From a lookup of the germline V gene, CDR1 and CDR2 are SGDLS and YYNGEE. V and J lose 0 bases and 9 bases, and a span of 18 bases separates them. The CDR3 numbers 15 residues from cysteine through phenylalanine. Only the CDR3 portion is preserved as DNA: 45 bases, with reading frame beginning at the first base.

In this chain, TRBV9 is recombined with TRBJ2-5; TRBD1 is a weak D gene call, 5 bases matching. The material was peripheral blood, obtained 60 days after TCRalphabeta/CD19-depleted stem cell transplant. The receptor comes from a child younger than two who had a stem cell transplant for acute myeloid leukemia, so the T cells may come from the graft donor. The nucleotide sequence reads TGTGCCAGCAGCGTAGCCAGGGATCCCAAGACGTCCCAGTACTTC. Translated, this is CASSVARDPKTSQYF. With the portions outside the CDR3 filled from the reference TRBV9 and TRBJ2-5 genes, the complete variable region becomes DSGVTQTPKHLITATGQRVTLRCSPRSGDLSVYWYQQSLDQGLQFLIQYYNGEERAKGNILERFSAQQFPDLHSELNLSSLELGDSALYFCASSVARDPKTSQYFGPGTRLLVL.